These 28 T cell receptor beta chains share one sample of origin, sequenced in a study of cytomegalovirus exposure and HLA in healthy donors. PCR primers comprised 60 Vbeta and 13 Jbeta primers. TCRdb's copy holds only in-frame clones and misses some; the assay was immunoSEQ multiplex PCR. Recorded for this sample: tens of thousands of clones. The sample comprised PBMCs. The receptor set was obtained from a female donor in good health and CMV-seropositive.

The chain couples TRBV27 to TRBJ2-2; D is uncertain. V shed 2 bases and J shed 4 bases, with 8 bases lying between them. Germline CDR1 is MNHEY and CDR2 is SMNVEV (reference sequence). The CDR3 consists of 14 residues. The CDR3 region is CASSLTRGTGELFF. CDR3 coding DNA: TGTGCCAGCAGTTTAACGCGAGGCACCGGGGAGCTGTTTTTT.

The chain carries TRBV19 and TRBJ2-5, with a weak D call TRBD2 (6 bases). V lost 7 bases and J lost 9, with 21 bases in between. Germline CDR1 and CDR2: LNHDA and SQIVND (reference sequence). CDR3 size: 14 residues. CDR3 nucleotides: TGTGCCAGTAAACCTGGGGCGCGGGGCGATGCCCAGTACTTC. Protein sequence: CASKPGARGDAQYF.

This chain links TRBV6-5 with TRBJ2-5; D not resolved. Trimming shortened V by 6 bases and J by 2 bases, and 10 bases separated the two germline ends. The CDR3 runs to 13 residues. Germline V CDR1 and CDR2: MNHEY, SVGAGI. Here the CDR3 DNA reads TGTGCCAGCAGAATGACTCTGCAAGAGACCCAGTACTTC. The encoded protein is CASRMTLQETQYF.

About this clone: Other DNA sequences in this specimen translate into the identical CDR3. The rearrangement uses TRBV18 and TRBJ2-7; D remains ambiguous. The CDR3 is 13 residues long. The ends were cut back, 3 bases at V and 1 base at J, with 7 bases in the middle. Germline CDR1 KGHSH, CDR2 LQKENI. CDR3 protein: CASSPSRSYEQYF. In DNA, the CDR3 is TGTGCCAGCTCACCCTCCCGGTCCTACGAGCAGTACTTC.

V and J are TRBV19 and TRBJ1-6; D might be TRBD1 (6 bases). The germline CDR1 and CDR2 sequences are LNHDA and SQIVND (reference sequence). This CDR3 has 17 residues. The germline V and J ends were trimmed by 0 bases and 11 bases, with 20 bases remaining between them. The CDR3 loop is CASSIEFSGAEKPPLHF. The CDR3 DNA follows: TGTGCCAGTAGTATAGAGTTTTCAGGGGCGGAAAAGCCACCCCTCCACTTT. The whole variable domain, remainder taken from reference TRBV19 and TRBJ1-6, is DGGITQSPKYLFRKEGQNVTLSCEQNLNHDAMYWYRQDPGQGLRLIYYSQIVNDFQKGDIAEGYSVSREKKESFPLTVTSAQKNPTAFYLCASSIEFSGAEKPPLHFGNGTRLTVT.

The CDR3 sequence is CTSSQEVSTGAYEQYF. Here the CDR3 DNA reads TGCACCAGCAGCCAAGAGGTCTCGACGGGAGCCTACGAGCAGTACTTC. V gene TRBV1 combines with J gene TRBJ2-7; the table assigns TRBD2, which was not confirmed against the DNA. TRBV1 corresponds to a pseudogene. This CDR3 contains 16 residues.

V is TRBV28 and J is TRBJ1-2; TRBD1 matches at 7 bases. Germline trimming cut 4 bases from V and 6 bases from J; bases unmatched to any gene: 5. This CDR3 has 13 residues. Looked up from germline, CDR1 is MDHEN and CDR2 is SYDVKM. The CDR3 DNA is TGTGCCAGCAGTTCCCCGACAGGGAATGGCTACACCTTC. It is translated as CASSSPTGNGYTF.

By frequency, this clone is medium-sized. The chain recombines TRBV5-4 with TRBJ2-2, with D hard to call. V was clipped by 4 bases and J by 3 bases, with 10 bases between them. This CDR3 is built from 14 residues. In germline, CDR1 is SGHNT, CDR2 YYREEE (reference sequence). The CDR3 protein is CASSPRPYTGELFF. The CDR3 DNA sequence: TGTGCCAGCAGCCCTAGACCCTACACCGGGGAGCTGTTTTTT.

In DNA, the CDR3 is TGCGCCAGCAGAACCGGGACAGGGTCCTACAATGAGCAGTTCTTC. As protein: CASRTGTGSYNEQFF. The rearrangement joins TRBV10-2 to TRBJ2-1; 9 nucleotides agree with TRBD1. The CDR3 loop spans 15 amino acids. CDR1 is WSHSY and CDR2 is SAAADI in the germline V gene. The J segment lost 1 base and the V segment lost 6 bases, leaving 4 bases of the junction unmatched.

This sequence joins TRBV6-5 and TRBJ2-3; D may be TRBD2 (6 bases). Germline CDR1 reads MNHEY; CDR2 reads SVGAGI. The V and J ends lost 6 bases and 13 bases respectively, with 17 bases between them. CDR3 size: 12 residues. This chain's CDR3 is CASSLLAGREYF. For the CDR3, the DNA is TGTGCCAGCAGCCTACTAGCCGGGCGGGAGTATTTT.

The gene calls are TRBV7-6 and TRBJ2-2, with D hard to call. V gave up 0 bases and J gave up 7 bases, with 6 bases separating them. This CDR3 comprises 13 residues. CDR1 is SGHVS and CDR2 is FNYEAQ in the germline V gene. The chain's CDR3 is CASSLARDGELFF. DNA of the CDR3: TGTGCCAGCAGCTTAGCCCGAGACGGGGAGCTGTTTTTT. Looking up the rest from reference TRBV7-6 and TRBJ2-2 gives the full variable domain: GAGVSQSPRYKVTKRGQDVALRCDPISGHVSLYWYRQALGQGPEFLTYFNYEAQQDKSGLPNDRFSAERPEGSISTLTIQRTEQRDSAMYRCASSLARDGELFFGEGSRLTVL.

The rearrangement joins TRBV9 to TRBJ2-7, with D possibly being TRBD1 (6 bases). Germline values: CDR1 SGDLS, CDR2 YYNGEE. Deletions cut 2 bases from V and 6 bases from J, with 18 bases between. There are 15 residues in the CDR3. The CDR3 DNA is TGTGCCAGCAGCGTTTTTTCAGGGGCCCCCATCGAGCAGTACTTC. The encoded protein is CASSVFSGAPIEQYF.

V gene TRBV9 combines with J gene TRBJ2-7, with 7 bases aligning to TRBD2. With V trimmed by 1 base and J by 5 bases, 9 bases remained unmatched. From germline, CDR1 is SGDLS and CDR2 YYNGEE. There are 15 residues in the CDR3. The CDR3 nucleotides read TGTGCCAGCAGCGTAATGGGGGGGAGTTTTGACGAGCAGTACTTC. Its translation: CASSVMGGSFDEQYF.

V is TRBV18 and J is TRBJ2-2; TRBD1 might be the D (6 bases). This CDR3 comprises 17 residues. V was cut by 6 bases and J by 0 bases, with 17 bases left in between. CDR1 and CDR2 from the germline V gene are KGHSH and LQKENI. The CDR3 protein is CASSQSGTPANTGELFF. Written as DNA, the CDR3 is TGTGCCAGCTCCCAATCCGGGACACCTGCGAACACCGGGGAGCTGTTTTTT.

CDR3 loop: CASSSRSGGFEQYF. The CDR3 DNA reads as TGCGCCAGCAGCTCCCGCTCCGGGGGGTTCGAGCAGTACTTC. This sequence joins TRBV5-1 and TRBJ2-7; 7 nucleotides align to TRBD2. CDR3 length: 14 amino acids. Germline V CDR1 and CDR2: SGHRS, YFSETQ. J gave up 6 bases and V 3 bases, and 9 bases lay outside the gene matches.

The chain combines TRBV4-1 with TRBJ2-1; 10 nucleotides line up with TRBD2. The CDR3 has 16 residues. Germline V gene lookup returns CDR1 MGHRA and CDR2 YSYEKL. V was pared by 2 bases and J by 9 bases, with 10 bases of the junction left unmatched. Here the CDR3 DNA reads TGCGCCAGCAGCCAACGAGCGGGAGGGCCCGGGGGTGAGCAGTTCTTC. Residues: CASSQRAGGPGGEQFF.

The chain has TRBV11-1 and TRBJ2-1; TRBD1 matches at 9 bases. The length of the CDR3 is 15 residues. Germline CDR1 SGHAT, CDR2 FQDESV (reference sequence). Trimming at V came to 2 bases and at J to 5 bases, leaving 4 bases not matched to a gene. CDR3 sequence reads: CASSLRQGVDNEQFF. Written as DNA, the CDR3 is TGTGCCAGCAGCTTAAGACAGGGGGTGGACAATGAGCAGTTCTTC. The variable domain in full, with the rest retrieved from reference TRBV11-1 and TRBJ2-1, is EAEVAQSPRYKITEKSQAVAFWCDPISGHATLYWYRQILGQGPELLVQFQDESVVDDSQLPKDRFSAERLKGVDSTLKIQPAELGDSAMYLCASSLRQGVDNEQFFGPGTRLTVL.

This chain joins TRBV2 and TRBJ2-5, with a tentative D call TRBD2 (6 bases). With 8 bases removed from V and 1 base from J, the gap between germline ends came to 14 bases. The germline gives CDR1 SNHLY, CDR2 FYNNEI. The CDR3 is made up of 14 amino acids. In DNA, the CDR3 is TGTGCCAGCCTCCGGGAGCCCTTCCAAGAGACCCAGTACTTC. Its translation is CASLREPFQETQYF. The full variable domain, rest sourced from reference TRBV2 and TRBJ2-5, is EPEVTQTPSHQVTQMGQEVILRCVPISNHLYFYWYRQILGQKVEFLVSFYNNEISEKSEIFDDQFSVERPDGSNFTLKIRSTKLEDSAMYFCASLREPFQETQYFGPGTRLLVL.

V is TRBV6-5 and J is TRBJ1-1, with a weak D call TRBD1 (5 bases). This CDR3 is built from 13 residues. Germline V gives CDR1 MNHEY, CDR2 SVGAGI. V dropped 2 bases and J dropped 5 bases, with 9 bases sitting between them. The CDR3 DNA follows: TGTGCCAGCAGTTACGCAGGGCTAACTGAAGCTTTCTTT. Its protein is CASSYAGLTEAFF.

CDR3 loop: CASSLRTGEGAGGGYTF. The CDR3 nucleotides read TGTGCCAGCTCACTACGGACAGGGGAAGGAGCTGGGGGTGGCTACACCTTC. The V call is TRBV18, the J call TRBJ1-2; 9 bases fit TRBD1. In germline, CDR1 is KGHSH, CDR2 LQKENI. The junction had 16 bases not matched to a gene; V was cut back by 4 bases and J by 7 bases. This CDR3 has 17 residues.

The chain has TRBV6-5 and TRBJ2-5, with a tentative D call TRBD1 (6 bases). Germline CDR1 reads MNHEY; CDR2 reads SVGAGI. The CDR3 is 12 amino acids. Trimming pared 8 bases from V and 5 bases from J, leaving 12 bases between. This CDR3 is CASGWGRETQYF. The CDR3 DNA is TGTGCCAGCGGTTGGGGGCGCGAGACCCAGTACTTC.

J is TRBJ1-5 and V is TRBV6-6, with 8 bases aligning to TRBD1. CDR1 is MNHNY and CDR2 is SVGAGI in the germline V gene (reference sequence). The CDR3 length is 16 residues. Trimming removed 1 base from V and 6 bases from J; junction bases left unmatched: 8. The CDR3 sequence is CASSYYSGRGLQPQHF. The CDR3 DNA reads TGTGCCAGCAGTTACTATAGCGGCAGGGGGCTTCAGCCCCAGCATTTT.

The rearrangement links TRBV6-1 to TRBJ1-1; D perhaps matches TRBD1 (6 bases). The CDR3 consists of 16 residues. Germline lookup yields CDR1 MNHNS and CDR2 SASEGT. Trimming cost V 6 bases and J 2 bases, with 19 bases left between them. CDR3 sequence (DNA): TGTGCCAGCAGAGAAACATTGGACAGATTTAACACTGAAGCTTTCTTT. It encodes CASRETLDRFNTEAFF.

This chain connects TRBV5-6 to TRBJ1-2; TRBD1 might be the D (6 bases). CDR1 SGHDT and CDR2 YYEEEE come from the germline V gene. The CDR3 is 15 amino acids. V was pared by 4 bases and J by 2 bases, with 15 bases between. CDR3 sequence: CASSLDRRINYGYTF. CDR3 DNA: TGTGCCAGCAGCCTAGACAGGCGGATCAACTATGGCTACACCTTC.

V gene TRBV6-4 combines with J gene TRBJ2-2; 8 positions match TRBD1. The germline CDR1 and CDR2 sequences are MRHNA and SNTAGT. V lost 2 bases and J lost 6; bases outside the gene matches: 5. This CDR3 comprises 15 residues. The CDR3 sequence is CASSDTDRVAGELFF. The CDR3 bases are TGTGCCAGCAGTGACACGGACAGGGTGGCCGGGGAGCTGTTTTTT.

This chain joins TRBV7-2 and TRBJ2-7, with 9 bases identical to TRBD1. The CDR3 sequence is 17 residues long. V lost 1 base to trimming and J lost 6 bases; unmatched junction nucleotides: 13. Per the germline V gene, CDR1 is SGHTA and CDR2 is FQGNSA. The CDR3 region has the DNA TGTGCCAGCAGCTTAGTGGGGGGGGGACAGGGCCACCTCGAGCAGTACTTC. It is translated as CASSLVGGGQGHLEQYF.

The genes are TRBV9 and TRBJ2-7; the D is unclear. Trimming took 0 bases from V and 2 from J, leaving 9 bases between them. This CDR3 spans 14 amino acids. Germline lookup yields CDR1 SGDLS and CDR2 YYNGEE. For the CDR3, the DNA is TGTGCCAGCAGCGTAGAACCAGATACCTACGAGCAGTACTTC. This encodes CASSVEPDTYEQYF.

The rearrangement links TRBV18 to TRBJ2-5; tentative D call: TRBD2 (6 bases). The CDR3 consists of 15 residues. CDR1 and CDR2 from the germline V gene are KGHSH and LQKENI. The V and J ends lost 5 bases and 1 base respectively, with 14 bases between them. CDR3 sequence reads: CASSEGLLAQETQYF. The CDR3 nucleotides are TGTGCCAGCTCAGAAGGGTTACTAGCCCAAGAGACCCAGTACTTC.